These 23 T cell receptor beta chains share one sample of origin, sequenced in a study of T cells in localized non-small cell lung cancer. Generated by immunoSEQ multiplex PCR, the TCRdb table keeps only in-frame clones and is missing some. The data show about 57,000 clones, with roughly nine tenths seen just once and just under 20% held by the top ten. The material sequenced was peripheral blood, taken before any cancer treatment. These receptor sequences come from a man aged 35 to 70 with stage I lung adenocarcinoma.

This clone was observed once. This chain connects TRBV19 to TRBJ2-4, with 12 bases aligning to TRBD1. Germline V gene data show CDR1 as LNHDA and CDR2 as SQIVND (reference sequence). The CDR3 is 16 amino acids. Trimming took 6 bases from V and 1 from J; bases not matched to a gene: 4. The CDR3 DNA follows: TGTGCCAGTAGGGGACAGGGGGCGGGGGCCAAAAACATTCAGTACTTC. It specifies CASRGQGAGAKNIQYF.

This rearrangement joins TRBV7-9 to TRBJ1-4; D is ambiguous. The CDR3 spans 14 residues. Germline V gene lookup returns CDR1 SEHNR and CDR2 FQNEAQ (reference sequence). V lost 5 bases and J 7 bases, leaving 14 bases between the germline ends. As DNA, the CDR3 is TGTGCCAGCAGCGCGACTCATAAGGGTGAAAAACTGTTTTTT. Its translation is CASSATHKGEKLFF.

The chain combines TRBV18 with TRBJ2-1, with TRBD2 identical over 8 bases. Trimming removed 2 bases from V and 1 base from J; junction bases left unmatched: 4. CDR1 and CDR2 from the germline V gene are KGHSH and LQKENI. This CDR3 spans 16 amino acids. The chain's CDR3 is CASSPVQRESYNEQFF. The DNA for the CDR3 is TGTGCCAGCTCACCAGTCCAGCGGGAGTCCTACAATGAGCAGTTCTTC.

In DNA, the CDR3 is TGTGCCAGCTCACCACCAAAACAGGGGGCAACTAATGAAAAACTGTTTTTT. Translated, it gives CASSPPKQGATNEKLFF. This rearrangement joins TRBV18 to TRBJ1-4, with TRBD1 matching over 8 bases. V shed 0 bases and J 0 bases; nucleotides not matched to a gene: 3. This CDR3 is 17 amino acids long. Germline CDR1 reads KGHSH; CDR2 reads LQKENI. Drawing the rest from reference TRBV18 and TRBJ1-4, the complete variable domain is NAGVMQNPRHLVRRRGQEARLRCSPMKGHSHVYWYRQLPEEGLKFMVYLQKENIIDESGMPKERFSAEFPKEGPSILRIQQVVRGDSAAYFCASSPPKQGATNEKLFFGSGTQLSVL.

This clone was recorded only once. The chain carries TRBV6-5 and TRBJ2-1, with D uncertain. The CDR3 extends over 11 amino acids. V shed 7 bases and J shed 3 bases, with 4 bases lying between them. Looked up from germline, CDR1 is MNHEY and CDR2 is SVGAGI. The CDR3 DNA is TGTGCCAGCACCTACTACAATGAGCAGTTCTTC. Translating gives CASTYYNEQFF.

This rearrangement joins TRBV29-1 to TRBJ1-4; D ambiguous. The germline gives CDR1 SQVTM, CDR2 ANQGSEA. This CDR3 contains 16 residues. Trimming removed 4 bases from V and 0 bases from J, with 15 bases in between. CDR3 sequence (DNA): TGCAGCGTTGCCACGGGCGTCACCTCAACTAATGAAAAACTGTTTTTT. Its protein is CSVATGVTSTNEKLFF.

This clone was counted between two and nine times. The CDR3 nucleotides are TGCGCCAGCAGCTTGTCAGGGAACTATGGCTACACCTTC. It translates to CASSLSGNYGYTF. J is TRBJ1-2 and V is TRBV5-1, with D maybe TRBD1 (5 bases). This CDR3 has 13 amino acids. The germline V and J ends were trimmed by 1 base and 2 bases, with 6 bases remaining between them. Germline V gene data show CDR1 as SGHRS and CDR2 as YFSETQ.

V is TRBV5-4 and J is TRBJ2-7; D is perhaps TRBD2 (5 bases). V lost 0 bases and J 2 bases, leaving 9 bases between the germline ends. Per germline, CDR1 SGHNT and CDR2 YYREEE (reference sequence). This CDR3 is built from 14 residues. The CDR3 nucleotides read TGTGCCAGCAGCTTGGTTAACGGGGCCTACGAGCAGTACTTC. Amino acids: CASSLVNGAYEQYF. Full variable domain (rest looked up from reference TRBV5-4 and TRBJ2-7): ETGVTQSPTHLIKTRGQQVTLRCSSQSGHNTVSWYQQALGQGPQFIFQYYREEENGRGNFPPRFSGLQFPNYSSELNVNALELDDSALYLCASSLVNGAYEQYFGPGTRLTVT.

The rearrangement joins TRBV28 to TRBJ1-2; 7 bases are a match to TRBD1. Germline assignment: CDR1 MDHEN and CDR2 SYDVKM. This CDR3 has 13 amino acids. The junction had 3 bases not matched to a gene; V was cut back by 6 bases and J by 2 bases. CDR3 sequence: CASRKTGNYGYTF. The CDR3 bases are TGTGCCAGCAGGAAGACAGGGAACTATGGCTACACCTTC.

The DNA of the CDR3 is TGTGCCAGCTCACCTCTAGCGGGAGCCGGTGAGCAGTTCTTC. Amino acid sequence: CASSPLAGAGEQFF. The V and J genes are TRBV18 and TRBJ2-1, with 10 nucleotides matching TRBD2. The CDR3 covers 14 residues. Per germline, CDR1 KGHSH and CDR2 LQKENI. The ends lost 3 bases at V and 9 bases at J; junction bases unmatched: 5.

The chain combines TRBV6-5 with TRBJ1-5; 9 nucleotides align to TRBD1. This CDR3 comprises 13 residues. Germline V gene lookup returns CDR1 MNHEY and CDR2 SVGAGI. J gave up 11 bases and V 4 bases, and 6 bases lay outside the gene matches. Here the CDR3 reads CASSLIQGAAQHF. The DNA of the CDR3 is TGTGCCAGCAGTTTAATACAGGGGGCAGCCCAGCATTTT.

V is TRBV7-9 and J is TRBJ1-2; 7 nucleotides agree with TRBD1. V lost 4 bases, J lost 4 bases, and 12 bases stayed unmatched. Germline V gene sequence: CDR1 SEHNR, CDR2 FQNEAQ (reference sequence). This CDR3 contains 16 residues. Written as DNA, the CDR3 is TGTGCCAGCAGCTCTTCCGGGACAGCGGAAAGCTATGGCTACACCTTC. Its protein is CASSSSGTAESYGYTF.

This sequence joins TRBV6-1 and TRBJ2-7; 7 nucleotides align to TRBD1. Trimming cost V 3 bases and J 2 bases; bases outside gene matches: 4. In germline, CDR1 is MNHNS, CDR2 SASEGT. The CDR3 extends over 14 amino acids. The CDR3 region is CASSETGTPYEQYF. In nucleotides, the CDR3 is TGTGCCAGCAGTGAGACAGGGACCCCCTACGAGCAGTACTTC.

This chain uses TRBV6-5 with TRBJ1-2, with unresolved D. V shed 5 bases and J shed 8 bases, with 12 bases lying between them. This CDR3 contains 12 residues. Germline CDR1 MNHEY, CDR2 SVGAGI. The CDR3 here is CASSSPSGGYTF. The CDR3 nucleotides are TGTGCCAGCAGTAGCCCCAGTGGCGGCTACACCTTC.

The chain recombines TRBV6-5 with TRBJ2-2; D possibly corresponds to TRBD1 (5 bases). The CDR3 covers 14 residues. Trimming took 2 bases from V and 8 from J, leaving 12 bases between them. Germline CDR1 MNHEY, CDR2 SVGAGI. This CDR3 is CASSYGWGPGELFF. The CDR3 nucleotides are TGTGCCAGCAGTTACGGTTGGGGCCCGGGGGAGCTGTTTTTT.

The chain carries TRBV5-4 and TRBJ2-3, with 8 bases lining up with TRBD2. With 0 bases clipped from V and 0 bases from J, the junction kept 6 bases outside the gene matches. The CDR3 contains 17 residues. CDR1 and CDR2 from the germline V gene are SGHNT and YYREEE (reference sequence). CDR3 in amino acids: CASSLGGGLASTDTQYF. In nucleotides, the CDR3 is TGTGCCAGCAGCTTGGGAGGCGGACTAGCAAGCACAGATACGCAGTATTTT.

The rearrangement links TRBV19 to TRBJ2-7; 12 bases align to TRBD2. This CDR3 has 15 amino acids. J was trimmed by 0 bases and V by 5 bases; bases with no gene match: 2. From germline, CDR1 is LNHDA and CDR2 SQIVND (reference sequence). Here the CDR3 reads CASSPTSGGSYEQYF. CDR3 bases: TGTGCCAGTAGTCCGACTAGCGGGGGCTCCTACGAGCAGTACTTC.

CDR3 residues: CASSPVRTAPADTQYF. CDR3 DNA: TGTGCCAGCAGCCCAGTCCGGACAGCACCGGCAGATACGCAGTATTTT. The J gene is TRBJ2-3, the V gene TRBV28; maybe TRBD1 (6 bases). Trimming cost V 6 bases and J 4 bases, with 20 bases left between them. From germline, CDR1 is MDHEN and CDR2 SYDVKM. CDR3 length: 16 amino acids.

The chain combines TRBV15 with TRBJ2-1; D remains unclear. The CDR3 has 12 amino acids. CDR1 LNHNV and CDR2 YYDKDF come from the germline V gene (reference sequence). With 8 bases removed from V and 6 bases from J, the gap between germline ends came to 11 bases. The CDR3 DNA follows: TGTGCCACCTCCTCATTGGGCAATGAGCAGTTCTTC. Its protein is CATSSLGNEQFF.

The chain uses TRBV21-1 and TRBJ2-3; the D call TRBD2 from the table was never checked on the DNA. TRBV21-1 is a pseudogene segment. The CDR3 consists of 14 residues. The DNA for the CDR3 is TGTGCCAGAAGACTAGCGGGAGCCATAGATACGCAGTATTTT. Amino acid sequence: CARRLAGAIDTQYF.

In its sample, this clone was seen a few times. V and J are TRBV5-4 and TRBJ2-7; 9 bases match TRBD2. In germline, CDR1 is SGHNT, CDR2 YYREEE (reference sequence). With V trimmed by 0 bases and J by 7 bases, 8 bases remained unmatched. The CDR3 length is 15 residues. CDR3 sequence (DNA): TGTGCCAGCAGCTTGGCCGGGCGCGGGAGGGAAGAGCAGTACTTC. Translating it yields CASSLAGRGREEQYF.

The chain combines TRBV6-5 with TRBJ2-3; D perhaps matches TRBD2 (5 bases). The CDR3 has 15 residues. V dropped 6 bases and J dropped 0 bases, with 13 bases sitting between them. Per the germline V gene, CDR1 is MNHEY and CDR2 is SVGAGI. The CDR3 coding sequence is TGTGCCAGCAGGGACCGCAGCGGTAGCACAGATACGCAGTATTTT. It encodes CASRDRSGSTDTQYF.

The CDR3 region is CASSPGGQGAAGANVLTF. As DNA, the CDR3 is TGTGCCAGCAGCCCGGGAGGACAGGGGGCAGCTGGGGCCAACGTCCTGACTTTC. This chain connects TRBV28 to TRBJ2-6, with 11 bases fitting TRBD1. V dropped 6 bases and J dropped 2; count of bases not matched to a gene: 9. The CDR3 is 18 residues long. Germline-derived CDR1 and CDR2 are MDHEN and SYDVKM.